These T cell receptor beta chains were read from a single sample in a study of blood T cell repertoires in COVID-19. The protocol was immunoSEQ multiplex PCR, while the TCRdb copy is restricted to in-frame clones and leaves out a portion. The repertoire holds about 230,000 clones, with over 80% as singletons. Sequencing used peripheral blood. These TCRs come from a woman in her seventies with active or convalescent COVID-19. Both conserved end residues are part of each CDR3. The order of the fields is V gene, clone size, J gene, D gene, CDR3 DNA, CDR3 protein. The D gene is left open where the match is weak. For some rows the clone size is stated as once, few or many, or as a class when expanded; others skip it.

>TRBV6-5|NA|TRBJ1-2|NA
TGTGCCAGCAGTTACTCAAGCGGCTTAGCTAACTATGGCTACACCTTC
CASSYSSGLANYGYTF
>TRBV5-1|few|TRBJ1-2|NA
TGCGCCAGCAGCTTGGGGCCCCCGGGAGCGGATGGCTACACCTTC
CASSLGPPGADGYTF
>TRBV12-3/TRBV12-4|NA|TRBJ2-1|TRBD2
TGTGCCAGCAGTCTGACTAGCGGCAGGCAGTTCTTC
CASSLTSGRQFF
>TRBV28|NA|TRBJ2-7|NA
TGTGCCAGCAGACTACAGGGCGGTTTGGGCTACGAGCAGTACTTC
CASRLQGGLGYEQYF
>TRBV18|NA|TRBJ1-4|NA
TGTGCCAGCTCACCACGAGAGACAACTAATGAAAAACTGTTTTTT
CASSPRETTNEKLFF
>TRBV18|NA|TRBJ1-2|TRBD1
TGTGCCAGCTCACCGACAGGGAACTATGGCTACACCTTC
CASSPTGNYGYTF
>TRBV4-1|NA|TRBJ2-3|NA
TGCGCCAGCAGCCAAGCCAGCGGAGCTAGCACAGATACGCAGTATTTT
CASSQASGASTDTQYF
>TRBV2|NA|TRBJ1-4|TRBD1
TGTGCCAGCAGTCCTTTGGACAGGGGGGATGATGAAAAACTGTTTTTT
CASSPLDRGDDEKLFF
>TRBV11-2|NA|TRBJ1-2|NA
TGTGCCAGCAGCTTAGATCTGTGGGCGGGATCCGACAGTCCCGGCTACACCTTC
CASSLDLWAGSDSPGYTF
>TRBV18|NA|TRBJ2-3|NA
TGTGCCAGCTCACCACTCGGGTCCGTCACAGATACGCAGTATTTT
CASSPLGSVTDTQYF
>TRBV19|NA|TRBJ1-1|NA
TGTGCCAGTAGTATCCGGGACACAACTGAAGCTTTCTTT
CASSIRDTTEAFF
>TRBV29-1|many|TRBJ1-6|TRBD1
TGCAGCGCGAACGACAGGGGGCAGGTCCACTTT
CSANDRGQVHF
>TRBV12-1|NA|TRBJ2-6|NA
TGTGCCAGCCGGTTCTCTGGGGCCAACGTCCTGACTTTC
CASRFSGANVLTF
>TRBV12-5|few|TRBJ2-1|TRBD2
TGTGCTAGTGGTTTGGCTAGCGGGGGGACCTCCTACAATGAGCAGTTCTTC
CASGLASGGTSYNEQFF
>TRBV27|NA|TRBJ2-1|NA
TGTGCCAGCAGTACGAGAGGGCCATTAAATGAGCAGTTCTTC
CASSTRGPLNEQFF
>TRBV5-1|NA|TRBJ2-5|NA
TGCGCCAGCAGTTTTGTCGGGGAGAAACAAGAGACCCAGTACTTC
CASSFVGEKQETQYF
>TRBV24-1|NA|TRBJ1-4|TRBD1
TGTGCCACCAGTGACCCGGGACAGGGAGATGAAAAACTGTTTTTT
CATSDPGQGDEKLFF
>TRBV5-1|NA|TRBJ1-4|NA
TGCGCCAGCAGCCTCTTCGGTCCAACTAATGAAAAACTGTTTTTT
CASSLFGPTNEKLFF
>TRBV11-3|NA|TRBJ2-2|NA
TGTGCCAGCAGCTTAAGCGCGGGGGACAAGAACACCGGGGAGCTGTTTTTT
CASSLSAGDKNTGELFF
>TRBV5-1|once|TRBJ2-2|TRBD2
TGCGCCAGCAGCTTGGATCCGGGGACTACGAACACCGGGGAGCTGTTTTTT
CASSLDPGTTNTGELFF
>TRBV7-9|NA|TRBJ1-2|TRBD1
TGTGCCAGCAGCTTTCCAGGGGGAAACTATGGCTACACCTTC
CASSFPGGNYGYTF
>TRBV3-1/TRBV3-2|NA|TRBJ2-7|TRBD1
TGTGCCAGCAGCCAAGCCAGGGGGCGCGAGCAGTACTTC
CASSQARGREQYF
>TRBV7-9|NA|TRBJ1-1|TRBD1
TGTGCCAGCAGCGGGACAGGGGTGACGTCTGGGGCTTTCTTT
CASSGTGVTSGAFF
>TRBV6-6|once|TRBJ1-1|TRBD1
TGTGCCAGCAGTCCCCCGACAGGGTGGAAGGGGATGAACACTGAAGCTTTCTTT
CASSPPTGWKGMNTEAFF
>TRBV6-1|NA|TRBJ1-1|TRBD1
TGTGCCAGCAGTGAAGTGGGGGGGACAGGGGGCAGAGCTTTCTTT
CASSEVGGTGGRAFF
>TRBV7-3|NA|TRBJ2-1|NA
TGTGCCAGCAGCTTAAATAGGGGCGGTGAGCAGTTCTTC
CASSLNRGGEQFF
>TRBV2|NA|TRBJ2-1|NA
TGTGCCAGCAGTGGTAGTACGCGGGTTGGGGAGCAGTTCTTC
CASSGSTRVGEQFF
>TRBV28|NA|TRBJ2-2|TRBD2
TGTGCCAGCAGAGGGACTAGCGGGAGGGCCCGAGGTACCGGGGAGCTGTTTTTT
CASRGTSGRARGTGELFF
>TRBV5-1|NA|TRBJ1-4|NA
TGCGCCAGCAGCTCACATACAACTAATGAAAAACTGTTTTTT
CASSSHTTNEKLFF
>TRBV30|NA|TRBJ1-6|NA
TGTGCCTGGAGTAGTAAATCAGGGAATCGCTCACCCCTCCACTTT
CAWSSKSGNRSPLHF
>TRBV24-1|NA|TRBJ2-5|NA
TGTGCCACCAGTGAGGGCCCGCAAGAGACCCAGTACTTC
CATSEGPQETQYF
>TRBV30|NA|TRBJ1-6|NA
TGTGCCTGGAGTGTATCCCGGTCGAGCTCCTATAATTCACCCCTCCACTTT
CAWSVSRSSSYNSPLHF
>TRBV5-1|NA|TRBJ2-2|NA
TGCGCCAGCAGCTTTACTAGCTCCGGGGAGCTGTTTTTT
CASSFTSSGELFF
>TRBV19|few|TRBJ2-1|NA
TGTGCCAGTAGTATAGACTTTCGGGAGCAGTTCTTC
CASSIDFREQFF
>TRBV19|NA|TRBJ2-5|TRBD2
TGTGCCAGTAGTACTCCGGGACTAGCGGGAAGAGGGGAAGAGACCCAGTACTTC
CASSTPGLAGRGEETQYF
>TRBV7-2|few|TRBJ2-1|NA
TGTGCCAGCAGCTTAGAGGCAGGGGTCACTGATGAGCAGTTCTTC
CASSLEAGVTDEQFF
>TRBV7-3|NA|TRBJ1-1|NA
TGTGCCAGCAGCTTAGTCACGGGGAACACTGAAGCTTTCTTT
CASSLVTGNTEAFF
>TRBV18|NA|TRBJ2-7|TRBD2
TGTGCCAGCTCACCGGTACAGACTAGCGGCCACGAGCAGTACTTC
CASSPVQTSGHEQYF
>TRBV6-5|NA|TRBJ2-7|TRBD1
TGTGCCAGCATGAAGACAGGGCCACCTTACGAGCAGTACTTC
CASMKTGPPYEQYF
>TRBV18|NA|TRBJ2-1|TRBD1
TGTGCCAGCTCACCACAAGGACAGGTGTACAATGAGCAGTTCTTC
CASSPQGQVYNEQFF
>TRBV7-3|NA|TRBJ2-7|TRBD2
TGTGCCAGCAGCCCGACACCGGGGGGGGGCTCCTACGAGCAGTACTTC
CASSPTPGGGSYEQYF
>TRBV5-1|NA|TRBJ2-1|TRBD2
TGCGCCAGCAGCAAGGGGACTAGCCGTACCAATGAGCAGTTCTTC
CASSKGTSRTNEQFF
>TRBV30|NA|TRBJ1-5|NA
TGTGCCTGGAGTGAAATGGGCCTGAATCAGCCCCAGCATTTT
CAWSEMGLNQPQHF
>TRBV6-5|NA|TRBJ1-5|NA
TGTGCCAGCGCTCGGTACAGGGAAGGCCAGCCCCAGCATTTT
CASARYREGQPQHF
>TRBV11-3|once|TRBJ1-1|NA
TGTGCCAGCAGCTCCACAGGATCGAACACTGAAGCTTTCTTT
CASSSTGSNTEAFF
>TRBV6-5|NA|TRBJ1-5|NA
TGTGCCAGCAGGGTTACCCGGGACAACAATCAGCCCCAGCATTTT
CASRVTRDNNQPQHF
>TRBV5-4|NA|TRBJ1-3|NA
TGTGCCAGCAGCTTGGTCGGTGGAAACACCATATATTTT
CASSLVGGNTIYF
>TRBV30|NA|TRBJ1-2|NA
TGTGCCTGGAGTGTATGGGGCGCTGGGGCCTATGGCTACACCTTC
CAWSVWGAGAYGYTF
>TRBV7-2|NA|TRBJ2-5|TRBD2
TGTGCCAGCAGCGGGCGGGGGAACCGAGAGACCCAGTACTTC
CASSGRGNRETQYF
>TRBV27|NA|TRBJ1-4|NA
TGTGCCAGCAGTTTAAGACCGATGGGCGAAAAACTGTTTTTT
CASSLRPMGEKLFF
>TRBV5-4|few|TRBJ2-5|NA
TGTGCCAGCAGCTGGGTCCAGGGCCAACAAGAGACCCAGTACTTC
CASSWVQGQQETQYF
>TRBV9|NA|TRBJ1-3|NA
TGTGCCAGCAGCGTAGGTCGGACTCCGGGCCCGAGGGGAAACACCATATATTTT
CASSVGRTPGPRGNTIYF
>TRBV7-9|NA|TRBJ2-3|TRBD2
TGTGCCAGCAGCCTCGGACTAGCGGGAGCGTTAGATACGCAGTATTTT
CASSLGLAGALDTQYF
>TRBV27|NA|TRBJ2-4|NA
TGTGCCAGCAGTTTACAGGGTCCCAAAAACATTCAGTACTTC
CASSLQGPKNIQYF
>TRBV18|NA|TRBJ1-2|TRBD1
TGTGCCAGCTCGCCAGAGACAGGGAGTGTTGCCTATGGCTACACCTTC
CASSPETGSVAYGYTF